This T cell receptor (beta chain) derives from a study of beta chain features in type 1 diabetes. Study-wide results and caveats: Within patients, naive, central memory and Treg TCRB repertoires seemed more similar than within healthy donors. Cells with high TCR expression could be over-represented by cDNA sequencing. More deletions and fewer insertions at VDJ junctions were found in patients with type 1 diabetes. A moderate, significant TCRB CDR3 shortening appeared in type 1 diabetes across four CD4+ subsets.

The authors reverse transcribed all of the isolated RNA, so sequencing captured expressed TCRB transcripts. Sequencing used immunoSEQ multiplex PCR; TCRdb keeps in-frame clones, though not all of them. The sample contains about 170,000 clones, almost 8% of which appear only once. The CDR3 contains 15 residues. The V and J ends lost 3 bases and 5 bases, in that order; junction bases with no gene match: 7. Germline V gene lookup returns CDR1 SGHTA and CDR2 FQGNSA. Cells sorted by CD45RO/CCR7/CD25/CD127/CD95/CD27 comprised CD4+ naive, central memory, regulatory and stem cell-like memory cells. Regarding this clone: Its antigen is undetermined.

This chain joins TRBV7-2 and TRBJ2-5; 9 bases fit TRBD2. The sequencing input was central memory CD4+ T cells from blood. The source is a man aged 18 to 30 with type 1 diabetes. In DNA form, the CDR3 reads TGTGCCAGCAGCTTGTTCGGCGGGGGGGCCGAGACCCAGTACTTC. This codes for CASSLFGGGAETQYF.